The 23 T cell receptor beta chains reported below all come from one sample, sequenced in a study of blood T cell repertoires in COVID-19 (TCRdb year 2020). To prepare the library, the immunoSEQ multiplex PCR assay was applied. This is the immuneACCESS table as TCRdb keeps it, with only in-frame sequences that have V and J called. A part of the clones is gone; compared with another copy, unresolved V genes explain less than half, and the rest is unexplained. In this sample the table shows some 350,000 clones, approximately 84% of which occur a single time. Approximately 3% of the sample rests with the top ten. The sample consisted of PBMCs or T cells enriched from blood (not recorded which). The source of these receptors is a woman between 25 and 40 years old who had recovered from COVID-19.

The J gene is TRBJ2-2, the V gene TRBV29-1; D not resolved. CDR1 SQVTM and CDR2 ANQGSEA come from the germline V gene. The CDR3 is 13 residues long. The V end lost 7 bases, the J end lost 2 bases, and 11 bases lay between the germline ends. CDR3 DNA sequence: TGCAGCGCCTGGGCAAGCAACACCGGGGAGCTGTTTTTT. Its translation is CSAWASNTGELFF.

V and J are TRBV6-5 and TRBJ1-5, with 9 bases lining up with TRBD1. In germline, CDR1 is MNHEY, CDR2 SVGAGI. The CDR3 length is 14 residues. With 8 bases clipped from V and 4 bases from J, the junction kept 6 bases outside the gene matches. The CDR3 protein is CASSGTGNNQPQHF. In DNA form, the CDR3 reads TGTGCCAGCTCCGGGACAGGGAATAATCAGCCCCAGCATTTT.

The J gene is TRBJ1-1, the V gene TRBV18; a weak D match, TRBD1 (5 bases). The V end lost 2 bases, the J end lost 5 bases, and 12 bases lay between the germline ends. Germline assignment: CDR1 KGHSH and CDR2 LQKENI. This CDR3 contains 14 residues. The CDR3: CASSPTQGGTEAFF. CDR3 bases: TGTGCCAGCTCACCAACCCAGGGTGGTACTGAAGCTTTCTTT.

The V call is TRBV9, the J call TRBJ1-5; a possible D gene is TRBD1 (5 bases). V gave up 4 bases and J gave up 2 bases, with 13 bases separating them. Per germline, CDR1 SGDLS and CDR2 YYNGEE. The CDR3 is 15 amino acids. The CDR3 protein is CASSPRGGGNQPQHF. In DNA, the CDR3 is TGTGCCAGCAGCCCCCGCGGGGGAGGCAATCAGCCCCAGCATTTT.

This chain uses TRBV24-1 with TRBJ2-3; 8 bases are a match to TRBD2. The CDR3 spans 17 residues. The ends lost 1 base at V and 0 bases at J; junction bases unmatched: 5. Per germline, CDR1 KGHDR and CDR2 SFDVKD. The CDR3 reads CATSDLSGRDSTDTQYF. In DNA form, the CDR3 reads TGTGCCACCAGTGATTTAAGCGGGAGAGATAGCACAGATACGCAGTATTTT.

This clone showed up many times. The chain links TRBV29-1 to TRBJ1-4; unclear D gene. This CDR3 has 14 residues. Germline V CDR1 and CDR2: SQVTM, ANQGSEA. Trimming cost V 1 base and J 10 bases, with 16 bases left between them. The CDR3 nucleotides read TGCAGCGTTGAAGGGGTTGCCAATCCGGGAAAACTGTTTTTT. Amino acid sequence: CSVEGVANPGKLFF.

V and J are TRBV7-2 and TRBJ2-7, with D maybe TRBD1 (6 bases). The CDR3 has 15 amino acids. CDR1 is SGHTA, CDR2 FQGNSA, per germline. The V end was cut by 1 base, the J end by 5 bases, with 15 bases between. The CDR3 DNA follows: TGTGCCAGCAGCTTAGTGGGGGCTCGGTGGGACGAGCAGTACTTC. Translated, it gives CASSLVGARWDEQYF.

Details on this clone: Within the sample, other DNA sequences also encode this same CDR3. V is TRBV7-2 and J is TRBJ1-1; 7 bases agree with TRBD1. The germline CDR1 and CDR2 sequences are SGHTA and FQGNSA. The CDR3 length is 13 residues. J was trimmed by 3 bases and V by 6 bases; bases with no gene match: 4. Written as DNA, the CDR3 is TGTGCCAGCAGATACACAGGGGACACTGAAGCTTTCTTT. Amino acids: CASRYTGDTEAFF. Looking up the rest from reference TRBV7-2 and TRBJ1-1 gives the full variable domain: GAGVSQSPSNKVTEKGKDVELRCDPISGHTALYWYRQSLGQGLEFLIYFQGNSAPDKSGLPSDRFSAERTGGSVSTLTIQRTQQEDSAVYLCASRYTGDTEAFFGQGTRLTVV.

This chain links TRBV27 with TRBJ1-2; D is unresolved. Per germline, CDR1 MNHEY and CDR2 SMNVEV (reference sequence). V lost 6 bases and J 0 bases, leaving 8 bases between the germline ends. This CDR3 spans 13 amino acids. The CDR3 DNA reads TGTGCCAGCAGCCTCACACCTAACTATGGCTACACCTTC. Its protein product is CASSLTPNYGYTF.

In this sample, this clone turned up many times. The CDR3 reads CAIPQSGGDNTGELFF. The CDR3, as DNA: TGTGCCATCCCCCAGAGCGGAGGGGATAACACCGGGGAGCTGTTTTTT. The V call is TRBV10-3, the J call TRBJ2-2; possible D gene TRBD2, 6 bases. This CDR3 spans 16 amino acids. The germline CDR1 and CDR2 sequences are ENHRY and SYGVKD. V was clipped by 8 bases and J by 2 bases, with 18 bases between them.

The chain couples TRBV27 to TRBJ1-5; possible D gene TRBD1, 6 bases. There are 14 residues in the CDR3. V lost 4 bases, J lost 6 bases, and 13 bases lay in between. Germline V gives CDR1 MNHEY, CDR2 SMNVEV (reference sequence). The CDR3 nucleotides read TGTGCCAGCAGTTACAGGGCCCTAGGTCAGCCCCAGCATTTT. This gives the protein CASSYRALGQPQHF.

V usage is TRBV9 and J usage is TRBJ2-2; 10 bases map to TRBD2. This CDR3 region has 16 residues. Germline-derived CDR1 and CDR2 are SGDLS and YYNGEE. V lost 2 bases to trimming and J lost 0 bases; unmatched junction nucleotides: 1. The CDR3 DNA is TGTGCCAGCAGCGTTGGACTAGCGGCGAACACCGGGGAGCTGTTTTTT. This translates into CASSVGLAANTGELFF.

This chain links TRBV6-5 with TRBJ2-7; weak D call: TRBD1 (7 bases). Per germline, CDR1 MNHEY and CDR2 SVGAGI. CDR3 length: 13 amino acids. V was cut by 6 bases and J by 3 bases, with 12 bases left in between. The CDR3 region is CASRRDSSYEQYF. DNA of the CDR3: TGTGCCAGCAGGCGGGACAGTAGCTACGAGCAGTACTTC.

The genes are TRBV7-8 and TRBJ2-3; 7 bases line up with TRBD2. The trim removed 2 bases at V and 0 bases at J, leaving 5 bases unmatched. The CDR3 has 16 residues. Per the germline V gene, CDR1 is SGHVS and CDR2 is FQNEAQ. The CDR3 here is CASSLFRGSSTDTQYF. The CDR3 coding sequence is TGTGCCAGCAGCTTATTCCGCGGGAGTAGCACAGATACGCAGTATTTT.

The CDR3 nucleotides are TGCGCCAGCAGCCAAGATCCGGCGAGGCCGTTTAATCAGCCCCAGCATTTT. It encodes CASSQDPARPFNQPQHF. This chain links TRBV4-1 with TRBJ1-5; D gene ambiguous. Trimming took off 0 bases at V and 4 bases at J, with 16 bases between the two ends. CDR1 MGHRA and CDR2 YSYEKL come from the germline V gene. The CDR3 loop spans 17 amino acids.

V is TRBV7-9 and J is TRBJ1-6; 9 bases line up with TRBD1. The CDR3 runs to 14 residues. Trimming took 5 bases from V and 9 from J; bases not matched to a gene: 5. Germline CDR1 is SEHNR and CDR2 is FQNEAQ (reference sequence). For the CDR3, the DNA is TGTGCCAGCAGCCTCGAGACAGGGGGTTCACCCCTCCACTTT. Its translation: CASSLETGGSPLHF.

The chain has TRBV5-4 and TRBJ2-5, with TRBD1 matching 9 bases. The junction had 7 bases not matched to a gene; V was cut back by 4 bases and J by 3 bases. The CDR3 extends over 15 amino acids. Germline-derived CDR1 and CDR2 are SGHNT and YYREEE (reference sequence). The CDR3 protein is CASSHRGRAEETQYF. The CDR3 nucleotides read TGTGCCAGCAGCCACAGGGGGCGAGCGGAAGAGACCCAGTACTTC. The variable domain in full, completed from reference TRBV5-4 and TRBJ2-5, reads ETGVTQSPTHLIKTRGQQVTLRCSSQSGHNTVSWYQQALGQGPQFIFQYYREEENGRGNFPPRFSGLQFPNYSSELNVNALELDDSALYLCASSHRGRAEETQYFGPGTRLLVL.

The CDR3 loop is CASSQDVRLAGGYNTGELFF. CDR3 DNA sequence: TGTGCCAGCAGCCAAGATGTGCGCCTAGCGGGGGGCTATAACACCGGGGAGCTGTTTTTT. The J gene is TRBJ2-2, the V gene TRBV14, with TRBD2 matching 11 bases. The CDR3 contains 20 residues. V lost 0 bases, J lost 2 bases, and 11 bases stayed unmatched. Germline loops: CDR1 SGHDN, CDR2 FVKESK.

CDR3 region: CASNLQGANYGYTF. As DNA, the CDR3 is TGTGCCAGCAATCTACAGGGGGCTAACTATGGCTACACCTTC. The genes are TRBV28 and TRBJ1-2; 8 nucleotides align to TRBD1. The trim removed 7 bases at V and 0 bases at J, leaving 4 bases unmatched. From germline, CDR1 is MDHEN and CDR2 SYDVKM. This CDR3 contains 14 residues.

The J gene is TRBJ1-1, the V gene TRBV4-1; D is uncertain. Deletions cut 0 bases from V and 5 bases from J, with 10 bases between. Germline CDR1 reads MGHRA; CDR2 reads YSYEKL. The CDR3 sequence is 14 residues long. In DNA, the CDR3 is TGCGCCAGCAGCCAAGATTGGGCCACGACTGAAGCTTTCTTT. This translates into CASSQDWATTEAFF.

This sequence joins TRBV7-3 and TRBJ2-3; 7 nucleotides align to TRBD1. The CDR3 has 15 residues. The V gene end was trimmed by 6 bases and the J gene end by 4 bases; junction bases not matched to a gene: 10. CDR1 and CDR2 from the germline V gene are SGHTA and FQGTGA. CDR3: CASSTGTARADTQYF. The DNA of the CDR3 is TGTGCCAGCAGTACCGGGACAGCACGAGCAGATACGCAGTATTTT.

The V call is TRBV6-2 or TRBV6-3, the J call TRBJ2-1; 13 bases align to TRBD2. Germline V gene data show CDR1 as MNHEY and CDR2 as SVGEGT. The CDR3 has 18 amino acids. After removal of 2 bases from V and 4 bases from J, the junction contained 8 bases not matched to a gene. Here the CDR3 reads CASSYLPPGLAGYNEQFF. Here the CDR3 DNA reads TGTGCCAGCAGTTACCTGCCACCGGGACTAGCGGGATACAATGAGCAGTTCTTC.

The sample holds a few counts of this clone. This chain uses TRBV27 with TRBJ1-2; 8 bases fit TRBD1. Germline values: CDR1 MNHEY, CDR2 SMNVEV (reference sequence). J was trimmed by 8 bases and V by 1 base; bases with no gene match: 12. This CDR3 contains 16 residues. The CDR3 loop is CASSLWGQGAQGGYTF. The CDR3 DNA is TGTGCCAGCAGTTTATGGGGCCAGGGGGCCCAGGGAGGCTACACCTTC.